These 18 T cell receptor beta chains were sequenced from one sample in a study of blood T cell repertoires in COVID-19. TCRdb keeps only in-frame clones here, not all; method: immunoSEQ multiplex PCR. Here the sample spans 250,000 to 350,000 clones, 70% to 90% being singletons. The material sequenced was PBMCs or T cells enriched from blood (not recorded which). These receptor sequences come from a woman in her thirties or forties who had recovered from COVID-19.

The chain combines TRBV5-6 with TRBJ1-5; a possible D gene is TRBD1 (6 bases). Germline lookup yields CDR1 SGHDT and CDR2 YYEEEE. Deletions cut 1 base from V and 5 bases from J, with 16 bases between. The CDR3 loop spans 16 amino acids. CDR3 amino acids: CASSLTGRGFDQPQHF. The CDR3 coding sequence is TGTGCCAGCAGCTTGACAGGGAGAGGATTCGATCAGCCCCAGCATTTT.

This chain connects TRBV19 to TRBJ2-1, with D possibly TRBD2 on 5 matching bases. CDR3 length equals 17 residues. From germline, CDR1 is LNHDA and CDR2 SQIVND (reference sequence). Trimming took off 5 bases at V and 6 bases at J, with 23 bases between the two ends. DNA of the CDR3: TGTGCCAGTAGTTCAAGGGTTCTGGGAGAGGGCGGCAATGAGCAGTTCTTC. It codes for CASSSRVLGEGGNEQFF.

This sequence joins TRBV20-1 and TRBJ2-1, with 9 bases identical to TRBD2. The V gene's germline CDR1 is DFQATT and CDR2 SNEGSKA (reference sequence). Trimming took 3 bases from V and 7 from J; bases not matched to a gene: 10. This CDR3 comprises 15 residues. CDR3 nucleotide sequence: TGCAGTGCTAGTCTCGCTAGCGGGATCGGAAATGAGCAGTTCTTC. This codes for CSASLASGIGNEQFF.

The chain carries TRBV5-1 and TRBJ2-1; weak D call: TRBD1 (5 bases). Per the germline V gene, CDR1 is SGHRS and CDR2 is YFSETQ. Trimming stripped 0 bases from V and 5 bases from J, with 6 bases between. This CDR3 is 13 amino acids long. CDR3 loop: CASSLGQHNEQFF. The CDR3 coding sequence is TGCGCCAGCAGCTTGGGACAGCACAATGAGCAGTTCTTC.

The gene calls are TRBV27 and TRBJ1-4; 10 bases line up with TRBD1. Germline V lookup: CDR1 MNHEY, CDR2 SMNVEV (reference sequence). Germline trimming cut 5 bases from V and 8 bases from J; bases unmatched to any gene: 8. The CDR3 loop spans 15 amino acids. CDR3 in DNA: TGTGCCAGCAGTGATCTAGGGACAGGGGTCGAAAAACTGTTTTTT. Protein sequence: CASSDLGTGVEKLFF.

The rearrangement links TRBV15 to TRBJ2-1; D not resolved. V dropped 5 bases and J dropped 2 bases, with 4 bases sitting between them. This CDR3 is 12 amino acids long. The V gene's germline CDR1 is LNHNV and CDR2 YYDKDF (reference sequence). The CDR3 sequence is CATSFAYNEQFF. CDR3 coding DNA: TGTGCCACCAGCTTCGCCTACAATGAGCAGTTCTTC.

The V and J genes are TRBV6-2 or TRBV6-3 and TRBJ1-6; TRBD1 aligns across 8 bases. The CDR3 spans 15 residues. Trimming removed 5 bases from V and 7 bases from J; junction bases left unmatched: 7. Germline CDR1 MNHEY, CDR2 SVGEGT. The CDR3 nucleotides read TGTGCCAGCAGTGGCCCAGGGGGCCAAAATTCACCCCTCCACTTT. Protein product: CASSGPGGQNSPLHF.

The chain uses TRBV3-1 (or the pseudogene TRBV3-2) and TRBJ2-7; D gene unclear. V was trimmed by 2 bases and J by 7 bases, leaving 9 bases between them. There are 12 residues in the CDR3. Germline V CDR1 and CDR2: LGHDT, YNNKEL (reference sequence). CDR3 nucleotides: TGTGCCAGCAGCCAATCGAGCGTAGAGCAGTACTTC. As protein: CASSQSSVEQYF.

The chain couples TRBV28 to TRBJ1-3; D gene uncertain. The CDR3 consists of 16 residues. V lost 1 base to trimming and J lost 0 bases, with 10 bases between them. Germline loops: CDR1 MDHEN, CDR2 SYDVKM. The DNA of the CDR3 is TGTGCCAGCAGTTTATTCGGCGGAAGCTCTGGAAACACCATATATTTT. Protein: CASSLFGGSSGNTIYF.

V and J are TRBV7-2 and TRBJ2-5; TRBD1 aligns across 9 bases. CDR3 length: 14 residues. Per germline, CDR1 SGHTA and CDR2 FQGNSA. V was pared by 5 bases and J by 3 bases, with 4 bases of the junction left unmatched. The CDR3 coding sequence is TGTGCCAGCAGCACCCGGACAGGGGAAGAGACCCAGTACTTC. Protein: CASSTRTGEETQYF.

V usage is TRBV3-1 (or the pseudogene TRBV3-2) and J usage is TRBJ2-5; D perhaps matches TRBD2 (6 bases). Germline CDR1 reads LGHDT; CDR2 reads YNNKEL (reference sequence). CDR3 length: 14 amino acids. V shed 4 bases and J shed 3 bases, with 12 bases lying between them. CDR3 sequence (DNA): TGTGCCAGCAGCCCCCATAGCGGAAAAGAGACCCAGTACTTC. This encodes CASSPHSGKETQYF.

The J gene is TRBJ2-1, the V gene TRBV4-1; possible D gene TRBD2, 6 bases. Per the germline V gene, CDR1 is MGHRA and CDR2 is YSYEKL. The V end was cut by 2 bases, the J end by 9 bases, with 20 bases between. The CDR3 has 16 residues. DNA for the CDR3: TGCGCCAGCAGCCAACCAACAGGTTCCGGGGGAGGTGAGCAGTTCTTC. Translated: CASSQPTGSGGGEQFF.

The chain carries TRBV6-2 or TRBV6-3 and TRBJ2-5; the D gene is possibly TRBD1 (6 bases). The CDR3 contains 16 residues. Germline loops: CDR1 MNHEY, CDR2 SVGEGT. V gave up 2 bases and J gave up 4 bases, with 17 bases separating them. CDR3 sequence: CASSYGDSQGRETQYF. The CDR3 nucleotides read TGTGCCAGCAGTTACGGTGATTCGCAGGGGAGAGAGACCCAGTACTTC.

This clone appeared a single time. This chain connects TRBV6-4 to TRBJ2-2, with 8 bases fitting TRBD2. Germline V gives CDR1 MRHNA, CDR2 SNTAGT. V lost 4 bases and J lost 1; bases outside the gene matches: 11. The CDR3 is 18 residues long. The CDR3 nucleotides read TGTGCCAGCAGTGTAAGGCTAGCGGGCCTTCTGAACACCGGGGAGCTGTTTTTT. Amino acid sequence: CASSVRLAGLLNTGELFF.

The chain joins TRBV6-5 to TRBJ2-7; 8 bases are shared with TRBD1. Germline assignment: CDR1 MNHEY and CDR2 SVGAGI. Trimming took 6 bases from V and 0 from J; bases not matched to a gene: 7. The CDR3 spans 15 residues. In nucleotides, the CDR3 is TGTGCCAGCAGGGGGACAGGAAAGGACTCCTACGAGCAGTACTTC. Its translation: CASRGTGKDSYEQYF.

The V call is TRBV7-2, the J call TRBJ2-7; D unclear. This CDR3 contains 16 residues. Germline assignment: CDR1 SGHTA and CDR2 FQGNSA. Between the trimmed V and J ends, which lost 2 bases and 1 base, there was a span of 15 bases. CDR3 nucleotides: TGTGCCAGCAGCTTATCTACCCCGACTGATTCCTACGAGCAGTACTTC. Its translation is CASSLSTPTDSYEQYF.

This clone came up once. The gene calls are TRBV18 and TRBJ2-5; D is possibly TRBD1 (5 bases). The ends were cut back, 3 bases at V and 5 bases at J, with 13 bases in the middle. This CDR3 is built from 14 residues. The germline gives CDR1 KGHSH, CDR2 LQKENI. The CDR3 DNA reads as TGTGCCAGCTCACCGGGGCCCGGTTTCGAGACCCAGTACTTC. Translation: CASSPGPGFETQYF.

This chain uses TRBV4-1 with TRBJ2-7, with TRBD1 identical over 7 bases. The CDR3 totals 14 residues. The V segment lost 1 base and the J segment 7 bases; nucleotides outside the gene matches: 7. CDR1 and CDR2 from the germline V gene are MGHRA and YSYEKL. This chain's CDR3 is CASSQGDRVGEQYF. For the CDR3, the DNA is TGCGCCAGCAGCCAAGGAGACAGGGTGGGGGAGCAGTACTTC.